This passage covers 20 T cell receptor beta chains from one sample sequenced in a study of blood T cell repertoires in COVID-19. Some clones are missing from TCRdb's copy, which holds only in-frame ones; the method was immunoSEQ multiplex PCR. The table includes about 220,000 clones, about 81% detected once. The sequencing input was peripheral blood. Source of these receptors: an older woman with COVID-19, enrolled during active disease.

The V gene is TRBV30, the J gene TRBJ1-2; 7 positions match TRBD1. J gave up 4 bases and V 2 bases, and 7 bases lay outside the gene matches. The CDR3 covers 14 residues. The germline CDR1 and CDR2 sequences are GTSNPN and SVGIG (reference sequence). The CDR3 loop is CAWSRGQLIYGYTF. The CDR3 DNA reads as TGTGCCTGGAGTAGGGGACAGCTTATCTATGGCTACACCTTC. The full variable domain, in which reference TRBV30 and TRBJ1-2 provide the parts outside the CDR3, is SQTIHQWPATLVQPVGSPLSLECTVEGTSNPNLYWYRQAAGRGLQLLFYSVGIGQISSEVPQNLSASRPQDRQFILSSKKLLLSDSGFYLCAWSRGQLIYGYTFGSGTRLTVV.

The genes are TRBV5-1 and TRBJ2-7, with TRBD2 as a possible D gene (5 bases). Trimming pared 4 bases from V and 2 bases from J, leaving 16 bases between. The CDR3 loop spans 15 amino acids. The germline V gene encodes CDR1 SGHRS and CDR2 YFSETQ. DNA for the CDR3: TGCGCCAGCAGCACGAACCCCGGGAAAGCCTACGAGCAGTACTTC. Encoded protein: CASSTNPGKAYEQYF.

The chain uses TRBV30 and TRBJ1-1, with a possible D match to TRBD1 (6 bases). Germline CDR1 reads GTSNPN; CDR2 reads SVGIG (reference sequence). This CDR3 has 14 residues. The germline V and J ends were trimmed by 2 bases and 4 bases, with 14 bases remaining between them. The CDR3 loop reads CAWSTYRASTEAFF. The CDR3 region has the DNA TGTGCCTGGAGTACATACAGGGCGAGCACTGAAGCTTTCTTT.

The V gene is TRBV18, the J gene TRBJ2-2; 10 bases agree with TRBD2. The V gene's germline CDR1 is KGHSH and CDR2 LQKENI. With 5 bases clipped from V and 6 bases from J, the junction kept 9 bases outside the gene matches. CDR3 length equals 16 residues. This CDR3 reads CASSSSLAGVAGELFF. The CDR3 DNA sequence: TGTGCCAGCTCATCCAGCCTAGCGGGAGTGGCCGGGGAGCTGTTTTTT. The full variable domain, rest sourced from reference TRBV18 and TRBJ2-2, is NAGVMQNPRHLVRRRGQEARLRCSPMKGHSHVYWYRQLPEEGLKFMVYLQKENIIDESGMPKERFSAEFPKEGPSILRIQQVVRGDSAAYFCASSSSLAGVAGELFFGEGSRLTVL.

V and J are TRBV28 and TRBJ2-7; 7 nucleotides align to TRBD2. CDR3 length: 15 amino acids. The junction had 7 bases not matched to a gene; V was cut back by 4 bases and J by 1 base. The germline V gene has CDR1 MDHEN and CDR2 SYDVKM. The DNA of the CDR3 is TGTGCCAGCAGTTCTAATCCGGGACTATCCTACGAGCAGTACTTC. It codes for CASSSNPGLSYEQYF. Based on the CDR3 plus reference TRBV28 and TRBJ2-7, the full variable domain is DVKVTQSSRYLVKRTGEKVFLECVQDMDHENMFWYRQDPGLGLRLIYFSYDVKMKEKGDIPEGYSVSREKKERFSLILESASTNQTSMYLCASSSNPGLSYEQYFGPGTRLTVT.

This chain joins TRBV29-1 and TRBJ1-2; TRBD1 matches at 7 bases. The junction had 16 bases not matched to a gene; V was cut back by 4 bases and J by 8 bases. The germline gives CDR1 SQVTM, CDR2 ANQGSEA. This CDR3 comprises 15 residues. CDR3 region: CSVGYGGLTGLGYTF. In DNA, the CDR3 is TGCAGCGTTGGATATGGGGGCCTGACAGGGTTGGGCTACACCTTC.

The CDR3 DNA sequence: TGTGCCAGCAGTTTAAGATCACGGGAAAAACTGTTTTTT. Its protein is CASSLRSREKLFF. This chain links TRBV28 with TRBJ1-4, with D unresolved. This CDR3 has 13 amino acids. Germline values: CDR1 MDHEN, CDR2 SYDVKM. V lost 2 bases to trimming and J lost 8 bases, with 9 bases between them.

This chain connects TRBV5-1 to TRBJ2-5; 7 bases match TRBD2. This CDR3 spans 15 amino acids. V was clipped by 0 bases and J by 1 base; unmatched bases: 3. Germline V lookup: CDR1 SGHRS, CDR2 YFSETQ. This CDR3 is CASSLVSGSQETQYF. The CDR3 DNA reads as TGCGCCAGCAGCTTGGTTAGCGGGTCCCAAGAGACCCAGTACTTC.

CDR3 amino acids: CASSRGDRANYGYTF. In nucleotides, the CDR3 is TGTGCCAGCAGTCGGGGGGACAGGGCTAACTATGGCTACACCTTC. The gene calls are TRBV7-6 and TRBJ1-2, with 9 bases lining up with TRBD1. Looked up from germline, CDR1 is SGHVS and CDR2 is FNYEAQ. J gave up 0 bases and V 6 bases, and 5 bases lay outside the gene matches. There are 15 residues in the CDR3.

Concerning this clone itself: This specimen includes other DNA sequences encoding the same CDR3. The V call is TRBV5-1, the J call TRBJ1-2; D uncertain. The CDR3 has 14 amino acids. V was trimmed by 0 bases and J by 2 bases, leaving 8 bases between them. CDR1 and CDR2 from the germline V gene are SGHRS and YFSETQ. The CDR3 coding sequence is TGCGCCAGCAGCTTGGGGGGAGAGAACTATGGCTACACCTTC. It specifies CASSLGGENYGYTF.

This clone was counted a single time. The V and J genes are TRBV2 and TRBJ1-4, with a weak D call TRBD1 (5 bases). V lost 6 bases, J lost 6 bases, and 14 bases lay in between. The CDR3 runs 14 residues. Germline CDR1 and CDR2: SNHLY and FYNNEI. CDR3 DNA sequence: TGTGCCAGCAGGGGGCCCTCCGGAGATGAAAAACTGTTTTTT. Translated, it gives CASRGPSGDEKLFF.

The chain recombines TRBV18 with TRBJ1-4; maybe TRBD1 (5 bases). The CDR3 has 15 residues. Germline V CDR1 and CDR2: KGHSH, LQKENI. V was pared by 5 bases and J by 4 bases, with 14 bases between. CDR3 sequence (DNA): TGTGCCAGCTCATCGGAAGACAGACATAATGAAAAACTGTTTTTT. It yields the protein CASSSEDRHNEKLFF.

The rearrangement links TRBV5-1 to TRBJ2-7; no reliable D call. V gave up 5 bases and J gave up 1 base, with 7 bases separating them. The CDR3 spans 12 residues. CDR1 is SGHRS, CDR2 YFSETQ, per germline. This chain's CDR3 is CASRADSYEQYF. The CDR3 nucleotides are TGCGCCAGCAGGGCTGATTCCTACGAGCAGTACTTC.

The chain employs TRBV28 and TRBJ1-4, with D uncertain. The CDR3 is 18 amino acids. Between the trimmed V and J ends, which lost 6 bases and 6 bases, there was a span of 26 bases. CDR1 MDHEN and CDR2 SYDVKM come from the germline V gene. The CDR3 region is CASSRSGLTERIYEKLFF. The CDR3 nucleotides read TGTGCCAGCAGCCGAAGCGGACTGACTGAGCGCATTTATGAAAAACTGTTTTTT.

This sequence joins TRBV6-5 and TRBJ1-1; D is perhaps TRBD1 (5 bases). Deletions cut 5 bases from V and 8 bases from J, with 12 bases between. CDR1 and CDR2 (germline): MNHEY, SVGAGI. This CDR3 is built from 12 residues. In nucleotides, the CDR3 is TGTGCCAGCAGTCGGGGGGAGGGGGAAGCTTTCTTT. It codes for CASSRGEGEAFF.

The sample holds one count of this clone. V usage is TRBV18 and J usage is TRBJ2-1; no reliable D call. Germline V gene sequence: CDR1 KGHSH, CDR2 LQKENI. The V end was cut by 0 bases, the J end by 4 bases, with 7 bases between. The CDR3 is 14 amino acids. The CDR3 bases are TGTGCCAGCTCACCACCTCAAACTTACAATGAGCAGTTCTTC. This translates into CASSPPQTYNEQFF.

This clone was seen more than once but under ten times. CDR3 residues: CAWSVSTGHTEAFF. The CDR3, as DNA: TGTGCCTGGAGTGTAAGTACAGGGCACACTGAAGCTTTCTTT. The chain joins TRBV30 to TRBJ1-1, with a weak D call TRBD1 (6 bases). V was clipped by 0 bases and J by 3 bases, with 11 bases between them. CDR3 length: 14 amino acids. CDR1 GTSNPN and CDR2 SVGIG come from the germline V gene (reference sequence).

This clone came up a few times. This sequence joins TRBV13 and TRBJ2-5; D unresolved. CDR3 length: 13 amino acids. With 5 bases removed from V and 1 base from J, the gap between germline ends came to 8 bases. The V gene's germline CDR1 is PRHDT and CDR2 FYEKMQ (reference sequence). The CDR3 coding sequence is TGTGCCAGCAGCGACTCGGGCCAAGAGACCCAGTACTTC. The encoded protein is CASSDSGQETQYF.

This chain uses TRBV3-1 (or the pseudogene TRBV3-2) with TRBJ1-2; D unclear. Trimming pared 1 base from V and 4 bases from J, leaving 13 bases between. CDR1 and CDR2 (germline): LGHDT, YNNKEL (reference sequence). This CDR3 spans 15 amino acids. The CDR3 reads CASSQVSPPIYGYTF. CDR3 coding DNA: TGTGCCAGCAGCCAAGTTTCCCCCCCCATCTATGGCTACACCTTC.

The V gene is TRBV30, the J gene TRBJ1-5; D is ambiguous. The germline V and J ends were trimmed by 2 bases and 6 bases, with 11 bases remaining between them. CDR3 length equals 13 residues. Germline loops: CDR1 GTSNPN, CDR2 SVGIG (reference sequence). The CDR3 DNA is TGTGCCTGGAGTCCCGAAAGTAGTCAGCCCCAGCATTTT. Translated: CAWSPESSQPQHF.